This T cell receptor (beta chain) was recovered during a study of metastatic and nonmetastatic thyroid tumors. Study background: Repertoire data that came from the blood and tumor or nodule tissue of malignant and benign thyroid patients were compared.

Study findings and constraints: Within blood and tumor, benign nodules reportedly had significantly lower TCR beta diversity than malignant thyroid tumors did.

The CDR3 runs 15 residues. With 2 bases removed from V and 3 bases from J, the gap between germline ends came to 13 bases. CDR1 ENHRY and CDR2 SYGVKD come from the germline V gene. None of the patients had undergone any treatment ahead of thyroid surgery. Authors' data handling: Construction of a distant-metastasis classifier for papillary thyroid cancer relied on CDR3 differences across clinicopathological groups. From the PCR reads, TCRdb re-called clones with MiXCR. TCRdb's processing, not the authors' own work, is the source of the V and J calls. The profile shows around 16,000 clones, roughly 14% of them singletons. This clone was counted ten times or more. Its cognate antigen is unknown.

The V gene is TRBV10-3, the J gene TRBJ2-5; D may be TRBD1 (6 bases). The sample was blood. The sequence derives from a female donor with papillary thyroid cancer or a benign thyroid nodule (not recorded which). Some clones in this sample may be carry-over from other donors' samples. This chain's CDR3 is CAISEGGRGKETQYF. Here the CDR3 DNA reads TGTGCCATCAGTGAGGGGGGCAGGGGAAAAGAGACCCAGTACTTC.